This T cell receptor beta chain derives from a study of patients and donors after allogeneic stem cell transplantation. TCRdb called the RT-PCR reads again in MiXCR, with one record for every CDR3 protein. The sample records 200,000 to 250,000 distinct CDR3 sequences, roughly 15% being singletons. This clonotype was counted ten times or more. Specimen: blood, either unsorted or a sorted T cell fraction (not recorded which). This clonotype was obtained from a human donor who was either an allogeneic HSCT recipient or a stem cell or donor lymphocyte infusion donor (not recorded which). It is not recorded whose cells these are; they may come from a transplant donor.

CDR3 coding DNA: TGTGCCAGCAGTCAAAGGGGTTACGGATACAATGAGCAGTTCTTC. Amino acids: CASSQRGYGYNEQFF. V gene TRBV12-3 or TRBV12-4 combines with J gene TRBJ2-1; tentative D call: TRBD1 (5 bases). This CDR3 is built from 15 residues. Trimming took off 5 bases at V and 4 bases at J, with 15 bases between the two ends.